Here is one T cell receptor (beta chain) with its context. What it binds is unknown. This sample includes further DNA sequences coding for the same CDR3. The PCR employed 60 Vbeta primers together with 13 Jbeta primers. Sequencing used immunoSEQ multiplex PCR; TCRdb keeps in-frame clones, though not all of them. The table shows over 150,000 clones, with roughly 77% occurring only once. CDR1 is LNHDA and CDR2 is SQIVND in the germline V gene (reference sequence). After removal of 7 bases from V and 8 bases from J, the junction contained 15 bases not matched to a gene. This CDR3 contains 16 residues. These data belong to a study of cytomegalovirus exposure and HLA in healthy donors. Study-level findings and limits: In a later analysis, parvovirus B19, influenza, CMV and Epstein-Barr virus appeared linked to several top co-occurrence clusters. Across donors, presence/absence analyses took sequencing depth to be roughly uniform.

Material for sequencing was PBMCs. The origin of this receptor is a woman aged 45-60 years in good health and CMV-seropositive. The chain joins TRBV19 to TRBJ1-4; 8 bases agree with TRBD1. In nucleotides, the CDR3 is TGTGCCAGTATGAGCAGAAGACAGGGGAGGGGAGAAAAACTGTTTTTT. Protein sequence: CASMSRRQGRGEKLFF.